The 17 T cell receptor beta chains in this list originate from one sample, sequenced in a study of T cells in Graves' hyperthyroidism and ophthalmopathy. Amplification targeted TCR beta CDR3 regions from RNA transcripts. HTBI primers drove first-round RT-PCR of the TCR CDR3. Via MiXCR, TCRdb re-called the multiplex PCR reads, giving one row per CDR3 protein. The data show around 290,000 distinct CDR3 sequences, with about 14% seen just once and approximately 7.8% held by the top ten. Sequenced sample: blood. The receptors here all came from a woman younger than 45 with Graves' hyperthyroidism that later progressed to Graves' ophthalmopathy.

This clonotype was counted many times. The rearrangement joins TRBV7-2 to TRBJ2-3; 9 bases map to TRBD2. Trimming took 4 bases from V and 10 from J; bases not matched to a gene: 15. This CDR3 has 16 residues. Germline assignment: CDR1 SGHTA and CDR2 FQGNSA. As DNA, the CDR3 is TGTGCCAGCAGCTCAGAGGGGTGGGTAGCGGGAGTTGCGCAGTATTTT. This translates into CASSSEGWVAGVAQYF.

The sample holds many counts of this clonotype. The rearrangement joins TRBV9 to TRBJ2-7, with a tentative D call TRBD2 (5 bases). This CDR3 comprises 13 residues. Trimming left V 3 bases short and J 2 bases short, with 9 bases between. In germline, CDR1 is SGDLS, CDR2 YYNGEE. The CDR3 DNA follows: TGTGCCAGCAGCGGCCGGGGTACCTACGAGCAGTACTTC. The encoded protein is CASSGRGTYEQYF.

This clonotype occurred many times. The chain combines TRBV2 with TRBJ2-2; weak D call: TRBD1 (6 bases). Trimming removed 6 bases from V and 3 bases from J, with 14 bases in between. Germline assignment: CDR1 SNHLY and CDR2 FYNNEI. This CDR3 is 15 amino acids long. CDR3 in amino acids: CASRVEQGYTGELFF. The CDR3 DNA follows: TGTGCCAGCAGAGTGGAACAGGGATACACCGGGGAGCTGTTTTTT. The complete variable domain, with remaining parts taken from reference TRBV2 and TRBJ2-2, reads EPEVTQTPSHQVTQMGQEVILRCVPISNHLYFYWYRQILGQKVEFLVSFYNNEISEKSEIFDDQFSVERPDGSNFTLKIRSTKLEDSAMYFCASRVEQGYTGELFFGEGSRLTVL.

The sample holds many counts of this clonotype. The chain is built from TRBV3-1 and TRBJ2-1, with 12 bases matching TRBD2. V dropped 6 bases and J dropped 0; count of bases not matched to a gene: 12. Germline V CDR1 and CDR2: LGHDT, YNNKEL (reference sequence). This CDR3 is built from 19 residues. In DNA, the CDR3 is TGTGCCAGCAGACCTGGACTAGCGGGAAGGAGGGCCTCCTACAATGAGCAGTTCTTC. Protein sequence: CASRPGLAGRRASYNEQFF.

Many counts were recorded for this clonotype. The chain joins TRBV20-1 to TRBJ2-2; TRBD1 matches at 7 bases. The CDR3 totals 13 residues. CDR1 is DFQATT, CDR2 SNEGSKA, per germline (reference sequence). V shed 6 bases, J shed 7 bases, and the junction held 8 bases outside the gene matches. CDR3: CSADRDVGGELFF. DNA for the CDR3: TGCAGTGCCGACAGGGATGTCGGCGGGGAGCTGTTTTTT.

With respect to this clonotype: A read error is possible here, since a much larger clone lies one base away. The CDR3 reads CASSLHEEEELFF. The CDR3 bases are TGTGCCAGCAGCTTACACGAGGAGGAAGAACTGTTTTTT. The chain joins TRBV7-2 to TRBJ1-4; no definite D call. V was cut by 2 bases and J by 12 bases, with 13 bases left in between. The CDR3 is 13 amino acids. CDR1 and CDR2 from the germline V gene are SGHTA and FQGNSA.

In the case of this clonotype: Given a much more abundant clone one base away, this may be a read error. The gene calls are TRBV6-1 and TRBJ1-5, with TRBD1 as a possible D gene (6 bases). Between the trimmed V and J ends, which lost 3 bases and 5 bases, there was a span of 14 bases. This CDR3 has 15 residues. Germline CDR1 is MNHNS and CDR2 is SASEGT. CDR3 loop: CASSDWTAVHQPQHF. The CDR3 region has the DNA TGTGCCAGCAGTGACTGGACAGCAGTACATCAGCCCCAGCATTTT.

This clonotype has ten or more counts. This chain links TRBV28 with TRBJ2-7; TRBD2 might be the D (6 bases). The CDR3 is 16 amino acids. Germline assignment: CDR1 MDHEN and CDR2 SYDVKM. Trimming left V 3 bases short and J 5 bases short, with 20 bases between. The CDR3 sequence: CASSFSLTGVVHEQYF. The CDR3 nucleotides are TGTGCCAGCAGTTTTTCCCTCACGGGAGTGGTCCACGAGCAGTACTTC.

This clonotype was counted many times. This chain connects TRBV10-3 to TRBJ2-7, with D possibly TRBD2 on 7 matching bases. Germline loops: CDR1 ENHRY, CDR2 SYGVKD. The CDR3 spans 14 residues. Trimming took 8 bases from V and 6 from J, leaving 20 bases between them. The CDR3 spells CAISKGGEYGEQYF. The CDR3 DNA follows: TGTGCCATCTCCAAAGGGGGGGAGTACGGCGAGCAGTACTTC.

This clonotype appeared many times. V usage is TRBV3-1 and J usage is TRBJ2-1; 9 nucleotides agree with TRBD2. The CDR3 covers 17 residues. J gave up 1 base and V 3 bases, and 7 bases lay outside the gene matches. CDR1 is LGHDT, CDR2 YNNKEL, per germline (reference sequence). CDR3 amino acids: CASSQARLAASYNEQFF. The CDR3 region has the DNA TGTGCCAGCAGCCAGGCCCGACTAGCGGCATCCTACAATGAGCAGTTCTTC.

This clonotype was counted many times. The chain carries TRBV27 and TRBJ2-3, with D possibly matching TRBD2 (6 bases). CDR1 is MNHEY, CDR2 SMNVEV, per germline (reference sequence). The CDR3 sequence is 11 residues long. Trimming took 10 bases from V and 4 from J, leaving 9 bases between them. The CDR3: CATSGADTQYF. CDR3 sequence (DNA): TGTGCCACCTCGGGGGCAGATACGCAGTATTTT.

This clonotype was counted ten times or more. The V gene is TRBV2, the J gene TRBJ2-3; D is undetermined. Germline CDR1 SNHLY, CDR2 FYNNEI. The V gene lost 11 bases and the J gene lost 6 bases, with 12 bases spanning the gap. The CDR3 runs to 11 residues. CDR3 DNA sequence: TGTGCCGGCCGGGCGGAGGATACGCAGTATTTT. This translates into CAGRAEDTQYF.

V usage is TRBV5-1 and J usage is TRBJ2-1; 7 positions match TRBD2. The V segment lost 0 bases and the J segment 5 bases; nucleotides outside the gene matches: 5. Germline V gives CDR1 SGHRS, CDR2 YFSETQ. The CDR3 is 15 amino acids. CDR3: CASSLGLGGNNEQFF. The CDR3, as DNA: TGCGCCAGCAGCTTGGGGCTGGGGGGGAACAATGAGCAGTTCTTC.

The table lists this clonotype with many counts. The chain employs TRBV28 and TRBJ2-7, with 8 bases fitting TRBD1. The germline gives CDR1 MDHEN, CDR2 SYDVKM. The CDR3 is 15 amino acids. V gave up 6 bases and J gave up 3 bases; unmatched junction bases: 10. CDR3 nucleotides: TGTGCCAGCAGCTCTCTGGACAGGGTAAACTACGAGCAGTACTTC. This gives the protein CASSSLDRVNYEQYF.

Comment on this clonotype: It may be a read error: a sequence one base away is much more abundant. J is TRBJ1-4 and V is TRBV27; D remains ambiguous. Looked up from germline, CDR1 is MNHEY and CDR2 is SMNVEV (reference sequence). This CDR3 region has 15 residues. CDR3 in amino acids: CASSSLGTTNEKLSF. Here the CDR3 DNA reads TGTGCCAGCAGTTCTCTCGGTACTACTAATGAAAAACTGTCTTTT.

This clonotype was counted ten times or more. V gene TRBV7-2 combines with J gene TRBJ2-3, with 9 bases aligning to TRBD1. CDR3 length equals 15 residues. Looked up from germline, CDR1 is SGHTA and CDR2 is FQGNSA. V lost 1 base to trimming and J lost 6 bases; unmatched junction nucleotides: 5. CDR3 region: CASSLDGTGTDTQYF. The CDR3 DNA reads TGTGCCAGCAGCTTAGACGGGACAGGGACGGATACGCAGTATTTT.

This clonotype was picked up many times. The chain joins TRBV7-9 to TRBJ1-4; D perhaps matches TRBD1 (5 bases). CDR3 length: 18 residues. The germline V gene encodes CDR1 SEHNR and CDR2 FQNEAQ (reference sequence). Trimming shortened V by 5 bases and J by 0 bases, and 19 bases separated the two germline ends. Here the CDR3 reads CASSTTAFPLATNEKLFF. The CDR3 DNA sequence: TGTGCCAGCAGCACGACAGCGTTCCCGCTTGCAACTAATGAAAAACTGTTTTTT.